A single sample is the source of the 9 T cell receptor beta chains below, sequenced in a study of cytomegalovirus exposure and HLA in healthy donors. The PCR made use of 60 Vbeta and 13 Jbeta primers. Libraries were prepared by immunoSEQ multiplex PCR; TCRdb keeps only in-frame clonotypes and omits some of them. The data show fewer than 200,000 clones, 65% to 85% seen once. The sequenced material came from PBMCs. The receptors derive from a woman between 40 and 55 years old in good health and CMV-seropositive.

This chain links TRBV18 with TRBJ1-1, with 9 bases fitting TRBD1. The CDR3 spans 14 residues. The trim removed 6 bases at V and 6 bases at J, leaving 8 bases unmatched. The V gene's germline CDR1 is KGHSH and CDR2 LQKENI. The chain's CDR3 is CASSPSRDRAEAFF. The CDR3 bases are TGTGCCAGCTCGCCGTCCCGGGACAGGGCTGAAGCTTTCTTT.

The chain is built from TRBV4-1 and TRBJ2-7; 10 bases fit TRBD1. This CDR3 has 15 residues. CDR1 is MGHRA and CDR2 is YSYEKL in the germline V gene. V lost 0 bases to trimming and J lost 2 bases; unmatched junction nucleotides: 1. CDR3 coding DNA: TGCGCCAGCAGCCAAGAGGGACAGGGGACCTACGAGCAGTACTTC. Translating it yields CASSQEGQGTYEQYF.

This rearrangement joins TRBV18 to TRBJ2-7; 8 bases line up with TRBD1. This CDR3 contains 16 residues. The germline CDR1 and CDR2 sequences are KGHSH and LQKENI. After removal of 3 bases from V and 0 bases from J, the junction contained 7 bases not matched to a gene. Here the CDR3 reads CASSPGGQVPSYEQYF. In DNA form, the CDR3 reads TGTGCCAGCTCACCGGGGGGACAGGTTCCCTCCTACGAGCAGTACTTC.

This chain links TRBV7-9 with TRBJ1-2; no clear D gene. This CDR3 has 11 residues. Looked up from germline, CDR1 is SEHNR and CDR2 is FQNEAQ (reference sequence). V was shortened by 7 bases and J by 2 bases, with 5 bases between the two germline ends. The CDR3 sequence is CASTMNYGYTF. The CDR3 DNA reads TGTGCCAGCACCATGAACTATGGCTACACCTTC.

The CDR3 region is CASSLGLVAGELFF. Here the CDR3 DNA reads TGCGCCAGCAGCTTGGGACTAGTGGCCGGGGAGCTGTTTTTT. The rearrangement uses TRBV5-1 and TRBJ2-2, with D possibly TRBD2 on 6 matching bases. Trimming stripped 0 bases from V and 6 bases from J, with 9 bases between. This CDR3 is built from 14 residues. Germline assignment: CDR1 SGHRS and CDR2 YFSETQ.

There are a few counts of this clone. The genes are TRBV7-2 and TRBJ1-2, with unresolved D. The CDR3 contains 11 residues. Trimming pared 5 bases from V and 8 bases from J, leaving 9 bases between. Germline CDR1 and CDR2: SGHTA and FQGNSA. CDR3 sequence (DNA): TGTGCCAGCAGCCCCCGAGGGGGCTACACCTTC. It specifies CASSPRGGYTF.

The chain employs TRBV7-2 and TRBJ1-3, with D possibly matching TRBD1 (6 bases). The V end lost 5 bases, the J end lost 4 bases, and 12 bases lay between the germline ends. This CDR3 comprises 14 residues. Germline CDR1 and CDR2: SGHTA and FQGNSA. The CDR3, as DNA: TGTGCCAGCAGCCCCCGGACAGACGGAAACACCATATATTTT. This gives the protein CASSPRTDGNTIYF.

The chain links TRBV7-9 to TRBJ1-5, with D hard to call. V gave up 3 bases and J gave up 4 bases, with 7 bases separating them. This CDR3 has 13 amino acids. Looked up from germline, CDR1 is SEHNR and CDR2 is FQNEAQ (reference sequence). Here the CDR3 reads CASSFTGNQPQHF. In DNA form, the CDR3 reads TGTGCCAGCAGCTTTACGGGGAATCAGCCCCAGCATTTT.

This chain connects TRBV5-8 to TRBJ2-3, with 8 bases lining up with TRBD1. Trimming took 1 base from V and 4 from J; bases not matched to a gene: 5. The CDR3 consists of 15 residues. From germline, CDR1 is SGHTS and CDR2 YDEGEE. The chain's CDR3 is CASSLNGQGADTQYF. The CDR3 nucleotides are TGTGCCAGCAGCTTGAACGGACAGGGTGCAGATACGCAGTATTTT.